This TCR beta chain was found in a study of T cell changes during pregnancy in multiple sclerosis. This clone was detected once. CDR1 and CDR2 (germline): SGHTA, FQGTGA. The CDR3 is made up of 13 amino acids. The V end lost 8 bases, the J end lost 10 bases, and 15 bases lay between the germline ends. The assay was immunoSEQ multiplex PCR, and TCRdb's table has in-frame clones only and misses some. The sample contains around 80,000 clones, 92% of which appear only once. This rearrangement joins TRBV7-3 to TRBJ1-6; unclear D gene. The starting material was peripheral blood, obtained before pregnancy. This clonotype was obtained from a female donor with multiple sclerosis, enrolled in a pregnancy study. The CDR3 bases are TGTGCCAGCTCACCGGGTACCAAATCACCCCTCCACTTT. Amino acid sequence: CASSPGTKSPLHF.